Below, 30 T cell receptor beta chains from the same sample are listed, as sequenced in a study of T-cell reconstitution after alpha-beta-depleted transplantation in children. As it was prepared, the TCRbeta library received unique molecular identifiers. One entry per CDR3 protein, called by TCRdb with MiXCR from the PCR reads. The top ten clones hold less than 5% of a sample with about 610,000 distinct CDR3 sequences, over 9.5% of them seen once. Sequencing used PBMCs from the stem cell graft donor, obtained from the stem cell graft. These receptors all stem from a human donor who donated a stem cell graft to a child with acute myeloid leukemia.

This clonotype was found a few times. The chain couples TRBV12-3 or TRBV12-4 to TRBJ1-5; TRBD1 matches 9 bases. This CDR3 has 15 residues. Losses at the gene ends were 8 bases for V and 2 bases for J; bases not matched to a gene: 7. The CDR3 sequence is CASAIQGAGNQPQHF. CDR3 in DNA: TGTGCCAGCGCGATACAGGGGGCTGGCAATCAGCCCCAGCATTTT.

The gene calls are TRBV25-1 and TRBJ2-1; weak D call: TRBD2 (5 bases). Per germline, CDR1 MGHDK and CDR2 SYGVNS. V shed 7 bases and J shed 7 bases, with 20 bases lying between them. The CDR3 is 15 amino acids. This chain's CDR3 is CASTPGITPINEQFF. CDR3 DNA: TGTGCCAGCACCCCCGGGATTACGCCCATAAATGAGCAGTTCTTC.

This clonotype came up many times. V and J are TRBV12-3 or TRBV12-4 and TRBJ2-7; 7 nucleotides match TRBD1. Losses at the gene ends were 6 bases for V and 4 bases for J; bases not matched to a gene: 9. CDR3 length: 14 amino acids. The CDR3 spells CASSRKGGRYEQYF. CDR3 coding DNA: TGTGCCAGCAGCCGCAAAGGGGGCCGGTACGAGCAGTACTTC.

This clonotype was detected ten times or more. This chain links TRBV4-3 with TRBJ2-3; 7 nucleotides agree with TRBD1. V trimming: 5 bases; J trimming: 3 bases; junction bases outside the gene matches: 8. This CDR3 comprises 15 residues. Looked up from germline, CDR1 is LGHNA and CDR2 is YSLEER. The CDR3 loop reads CASSTRQGWTDTQYF. In nucleotides, the CDR3 is TGCGCCAGCAGCACCCGACAGGGTTGGACAGATACGCAGTATTTT.

The chain uses TRBV20-1 and TRBJ2-7; 13 bases match TRBD2. V lost 4 bases and J lost 6; bases outside the gene matches: 12. Per the germline V gene, CDR1 is DFQATT and CDR2 is SNEGSKA (reference sequence). CDR3 length: 16 residues. CDR3 DNA: TGCAGTGCTACGACTAGCGGGAGGTTACCGTTCGGCGAGCAGTACTTC. Translating gives CSATTSGRLPFGEQYF.

This clonotype was seen at least ten times. The chain recombines TRBV27 with TRBJ2-7; 11 nucleotides agree with TRBD2. V shed 4 bases and J 4 bases; nucleotides not matched to a gene: 12. Germline CDR1 is MNHEY and CDR2 is SMNVEV (reference sequence). The CDR3 extends over 17 amino acids. The CDR3 nucleotides are TGTGCCAGCAGTTCGAGAATGACTAGCGGGACACTTTACGAGCAGTACTTC. It specifies CASSSRMTSGTLYEQYF.

In the case of this clonotype: Its ends do not fully match the called genes, so a read error is possible. The genes are TRBV7-7 and TRBJ2-3; a possible D gene is TRBD2 (6 bases). The CDR3 spans 15 residues. Per germline, CDR1 SSHAT and CDR2 FNYEAQ (reference sequence). The CDR3 DNA reads TGTGCTAGCAGCTGGGGGGATAGTAGCACAGATACGCAGTATTTT. Amino acids: CASSWGDSSTDTQYF.

The rearrangement uses TRBV29-1 and TRBJ2-2; 8 bases match TRBD2. The CDR3 loop spans 14 amino acids. Trimming took 3 bases from V and 6 from J; bases not matched to a gene: 6. Germline CDR1 reads SQVTM; CDR2 reads ANQGSEA. The DNA for the CDR3 is TGCAGCGTTGAGCGGGGTAGCGGGGCCGGGGAGCTGTTTTTT. It codes for CSVERGSGAGELFF.

This clonotype was seen many times. The J gene is TRBJ1-4, the V gene TRBV10-3; D unclear. Deletions cut 2 bases from V and 7 bases from J, with 14 bases between. Germline V gives CDR1 ENHRY, CDR2 SYGVKD. The CDR3 sequence is 15 residues long. The CDR3 spells CAISEATLGREKLFF. The DNA for the CDR3 is TGTGCCATCAGTGAGGCGACTCTGGGCCGTGAAAAACTGTTTTTT.

V is TRBV20-1 and J is TRBJ2-5; the match to TRBD1 covers 7 bases. Germline V lookup: CDR1 DFQATT, CDR2 SNEGSKA (reference sequence). CDR3 length equals 14 residues. The ends lost 5 bases at V and 0 bases at J; junction bases unmatched: 6. The CDR3 DNA is TGCAGTGCTGGGACAGATCGTGACCAAGAGACCCAGTACTTC. Residues: CSAGTDRDQETQYF.

This clonotype was detected many times. The chain recombines TRBV29-1 with TRBJ2-5, with D unclear. This CDR3 region has 12 residues. Germline-derived CDR1 and CDR2 are SQVTM and ANQGSEA. This CDR3 is CSSGQSQETQYF. The CDR3 DNA follows: TGCAGTAGTGGCCAGTCCCAAGAGACCCAGTACTTC.

This clonotype was detected a few times. The chain couples TRBV20-1 to TRBJ2-3, with D unresolved. The CDR3 sequence is 15 residues long. V lost 5 bases and J 1 base, leaving 16 bases between the germline ends. CDR1 is DFQATT and CDR2 is SNEGSKA in the germline V gene (reference sequence). The DNA for the CDR3 is TGCAGTGCTCCACGGGTATCTCCGGGCACAGATACGCAGTATTTT. As protein: CSAPRVSPGTDTQYF.

This clonotype was seen repeatedly, ten times or more. The V call is TRBV20-1, the J call TRBJ2-5; no definite D call. V gave up 6 bases and J gave up 1 base, with 6 bases separating them. CDR3 length: 11 residues. Germline V gene sequence: CDR1 DFQATT, CDR2 SNEGSKA (reference sequence). In DNA, the CDR3 is TGCAGTGCCTCGGGCCAAGAGACCCAGTACTTC. Residues: CSASGQETQYF.

This clonotype was seen a few times. The J gene is TRBJ1-1, the V gene TRBV12-3 or TRBV12-4; no clear D. The CDR3 consists of 13 residues. V lost 2 bases to trimming and J lost 6 bases, with 10 bases between them. Written as DNA, the CDR3 is TGTGCCAGCAGTTTAACCCTGACTTCTGAAGCTTTCTTT. Amino acid sequence: CASSLTLTSEAFF.

This clonotype was recorded a few times. The chain couples TRBV4-2 to TRBJ2-7; TRBD2 aligns across 7 bases. The CDR3 sequence is 19 residues long. V shed 0 bases, J shed 5 bases, and the junction held 19 bases outside the gene matches. CDR1 is LGHNA, CDR2 YNFKEQ, per germline. CDR3: CASSQDPKSSAGASDEQYF. DNA for the CDR3: TGTGCCAGCAGCCAAGACCCCAAAAGTTCGGCGGGAGCATCCGACGAGCAGTACTTC.

Only a few counts were recorded for this clonotype. The chain carries TRBV3-1 and TRBJ2-1; D is ambiguous. Germline CDR1 LGHDT, CDR2 YNNKEL (reference sequence). With 0 bases removed from V and 0 bases from J, the gap between germline ends came to 12 bases. The CDR3 length is 17 residues. CDR3 protein: CASSQEGGLISYNEQFF. DNA for the CDR3: TGTGCCAGCAGCCAAGAGGGCGGCCTTATCTCCTACAATGAGCAGTTCTTC.

This clonotype has a handful of counts. This chain uses TRBV3-1 with TRBJ1-5; 7 bases align to TRBD1. The CDR3 extends over 20 amino acids. CDR1 is LGHDT, CDR2 YNNKEL, per germline (reference sequence). After removal of 1 base from V and 0 bases from J, the junction contained 15 bases not matched to a gene. For the CDR3, the DNA is TGTGCCAGCAGCCAAGTAACCCCTGGACAGGCGGGGAATAGCAATCAGCCCCAGCATTTT. This encodes CASSQVTPGQAGNSNQPQHF.

This clonotype has only a few counts. This sequence joins TRBV20-1 and TRBJ2-7; TRBD2 aligns across 8 bases. Germline CDR1 is DFQATT and CDR2 is SNEGSKA (reference sequence). The CDR3 consists of 15 residues. V lost 5 bases, J lost 3 bases, and 12 bases stayed unmatched. The DNA for the CDR3 is TGCAGTGCTGTAGTGACTAGCGAGAAATTCTACGAGCAGTACTTC. This gives the protein CSAVVTSEKFYEQYF.

In this sample, this clonotype turned up a few times. The chain has TRBV9 and TRBJ2-7; 7 nucleotides agree with TRBD2. Germline CDR1 and CDR2: SGDLS and YYNGEE. The junction had 14 bases not matched to a gene; V was cut back by 3 bases and J by 5 bases. This CDR3 comprises 16 residues. In nucleotides, the CDR3 is TGTGCCAGCAGCGACCCCGGGATGGCGGGAGAAGACGAGCAGTACTTC. The encoded protein is CASSDPGMAGEDEQYF.

The chain recombines TRBV7-8 with TRBJ1-5; maybe TRBD1 (6 bases). The CDR3 totals 13 residues. Germline-derived CDR1 and CDR2 are SGHVS and FQNEAQ. V gave up 6 bases and J gave up 5 bases, with 11 bases separating them. CDR3: CASSPSGDQPQHF. The CDR3 DNA reads as TGTGCCAGCAGTCCATCAGGGGATCAGCCCCAGCATTTT.

Many counts were recorded for this clonotype. The CDR3 reads CASSLTGSGYNEQFF. CDR3 nucleotides: TGTGCCAGCAGCTTAACGGGATCAGGGTACAATGAGCAGTTCTTC. The V and J genes are TRBV7-2 and TRBJ2-1, with D perhaps being TRBD1 or TRBD2 (5 bases each). Germline V gives CDR1 SGHTA, CDR2 FQGNSA. CDR3 size: 15 residues. The V gene lost 2 bases and the J gene lost 4 bases, with 12 bases spanning the gap.

This clonotype has just a few counts. CDR3 region: CASSLLPGGTDTQYF. CDR3 DNA: TGTGCCAGCAGCTTACTTCCAGGGGGTACAGATACGCAGTATTTT. The rearrangement uses TRBV11-2 and TRBJ2-3, with TRBD1 matching over 7 bases. Per the germline V gene, CDR1 is SGHAT and CDR2 is FQNNGV. J gave up 3 bases and V 2 bases, and 5 bases lay outside the gene matches. This CDR3 is built from 15 residues.

The rearrangement joins TRBV6-2 or TRBV6-3 to TRBJ2-1; D remains unclear. The germline V gene has CDR1 MNHEY and CDR2 SVGEGT. The CDR3 is made up of 15 amino acids. Trimming removed 2 bases at V and 2 bases at J, with 10 bases between. The DNA for the CDR3 is TGTGCCAGCAGTTACGACGGAGCGCCCTACAATGAGCAGTTCTTC. Protein: CASSYDGAPYNEQFF.

The rearrangement uses TRBV5-6 and TRBJ1-2; D is perhaps TRBD1 (6 bases). The V gene's germline CDR1 is SGHDT and CDR2 YYEEEE. This CDR3 is 16 amino acids long. V lost 1 base, J lost 0 bases, and 13 bases lay in between. The CDR3 region is CASSLIGQLTNYGYTF. The CDR3 bases are TGTGCCAGCAGCTTGATCGGACAGCTCACTAACTATGGCTACACCTTC.

This clonotype was recorded many times. This chain links TRBV29-1 with TRBJ2-2, with 9 positions matching TRBD1. After removal of 4 bases from V and 5 bases from J, the junction contained 8 bases not matched to a gene. CDR1 and CDR2 from the germline V gene are SQVTM and ANQGSEA. This CDR3 comprises 15 residues. CDR3 nucleotides: TGCAGCGTTGTGGTAGGACAGGGGAAAACCGGGGAGCTGTTTTTT. Its protein is CSVVVGQGKTGELFF.

The chain uses TRBV20-1 and TRBJ1-2; 8 bases map to TRBD1. V gave up 3 bases and J gave up 3 bases; unmatched junction bases: 9. The CDR3 consists of 15 residues. Germline V gives CDR1 DFQATT, CDR2 SNEGSKA (reference sequence). CDR3: CSASSDRGGHYGYTF. The CDR3 DNA reads TGCAGTGCTAGTTCCGACAGGGGAGGTCACTATGGCTACACCTTC.

The chain combines TRBV15 with TRBJ2-3; the D gene could be TRBD1 or TRBD2 (7 bases each). Germline CDR1 and CDR2: LNHNV and YYDKDF (reference sequence). The CDR3 has 22 amino acids. Trimming removed 3 bases at V and 5 bases at J, with 36 bases between. The CDR3 loop reads CATSSRPKPTRAGGGAKDTQYF. The CDR3 bases are TGTGCCACCAGCAGCAGACCAAAGCCCACCAGAGCAGGGGGGGGAGCAAAAGATACGCAGTATTTT.

In DNA, the CDR3 is TGTGCCATCAGTGAGGGGTTTGGAAACACCATATATTTT. This translates into CAISEGFGNTIYF. This chain joins TRBV10-3 and TRBJ1-3; the D is unclear. Germline loops: CDR1 ENHRY, CDR2 SYGVKD. V gave up 2 bases and J gave up 3 bases, with 5 bases separating them. The CDR3 has 13 residues.

This chain links TRBV29-1 with TRBJ2-1; D possibly matches TRBD1 or TRBD2 (5 bases each). CDR3 size: 13 residues. V lost 4 bases to trimming and J lost 5 bases, with 12 bases between them. The germline gives CDR1 SQVTM, CDR2 ANQGSEA. CDR3 region: CSVATGRNNEQFF. As DNA, the CDR3 is TGCAGCGTTGCGACGGGACGAAACAATGAGCAGTTCTTC.

CDR3 loop: CASSEAVRSHTEAFF. Written as DNA, the CDR3 is TGTGCCAGCAGTGAAGCAGTCAGATCGCACACTGAAGCTTTCTTT. V gene TRBV6-1 combines with J gene TRBJ1-1; D remains unclear. The V gene lost 0 bases and the J gene lost 3 bases, with 11 bases spanning the gap. The CDR3 sequence is 15 residues long. The germline V gene encodes CDR1 MNHNS and CDR2 SASEGT.